The text below deals with one T cell receptor (beta chain). Preparing the TCRbeta library involved the use of unique molecular identifiers. MiXCR, run by TCRdb on the PCR reads, gives a single entry per CDR3 protein. The sample yields some 500,000 distinct CDR3 sequences, around 16% seen once. This record comes from a study of T-cell reconstitution after alpha-beta-depleted transplantation in children. CDR1 and CDR2 (germline): MNHNS, SASEGT. V was pared by 2 bases and J by 2 bases, with 16 bases between. CDR3 length: 16 residues. The receptor's source is a human donor who donated a stem cell graft to a child with acute lymphoblastic leukemia. The sequences come from PBMCs from the stem cell graft donor, collected from the stem cell graft. The chain has TRBV6-1 and TRBJ2-7, with D possibly called TRBD1 or TRBD2 (5 bases each). CDR3 in amino acids: CASSEIRWGFPYEQYF. The CDR3 nucleotides are TGTGCCAGCAGTGAAATCAGGTGGGGGTTTCCCTACGAGCAGTACTTC.